This TCR beta chain was recovered during a study of early T cells in non-severe SARS-CoV-2 infection. Whole-study context: Chains were unpaired, as sequencing was done on bulk RNA from unsorted whole blood.

Unique molecular identifier tags were affixed to discrete cDNA molecules. TCRdb ran MiXCR on the 5' RACE reads and lists one entry per CDR3 protein. The repertoire consists of 60,000 or so distinct CDR3 sequences, with approximately 10% occurring once and the leading ten covering 3.9%. This clonotype was recorded a few times. Antigen specificity is unknown. Broader study findings: There was a bias toward anti-spike CD8 responses in VDJdb matching, which missed private and CD4 specificities.

The length of the CDR3 is 15 residues. V was pared by 3 bases and J by 2 bases, with 4 bases of the junction left unmatched. Germline V gene lookup returns CDR1 LGHDT and CDR2 YNNKEL (reference sequence). The sample here was whole blood, taken at baseline. V is TRBV3-1 and J is TRBJ2-1, with 7 bases that match TRBD1. This clonotype was sampled from an adult who was a healthcare worker with PCR-confirmed SARS-CoV-2 infection or an uninfected control (not recorded which). CDR3 region: CASSQETGPYNEQFF. CDR3 nucleotides: TGTGCCAGCAGCCAGGAGACAGGGCCCTACAATGAGCAGTTCTTC.